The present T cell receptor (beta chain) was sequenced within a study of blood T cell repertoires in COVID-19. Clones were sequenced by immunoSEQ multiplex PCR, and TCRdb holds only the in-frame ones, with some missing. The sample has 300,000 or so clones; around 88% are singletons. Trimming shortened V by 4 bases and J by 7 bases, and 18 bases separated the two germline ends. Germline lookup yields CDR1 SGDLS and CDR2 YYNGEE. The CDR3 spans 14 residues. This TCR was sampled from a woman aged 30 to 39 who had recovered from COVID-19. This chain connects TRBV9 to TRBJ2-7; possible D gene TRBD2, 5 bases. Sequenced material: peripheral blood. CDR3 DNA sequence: TGTGCCAGCAGCCTTCATTGGGCCCCGGGGGAGCAGTACTTC. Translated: CASSLHWAPGEQYF.